This T cell receptor (beta chain) was documented in a study of blood T cells in healthy people across ages. Then a second PCR, running roughly 6 to 11 cycles, was carried out with a sample-barcoded 5' primer and a J-beta primer mix. TCRdb analysed the 5' RACE reads with MiXCR anew, one entry per CDR3 protein. The table includes roughly 1.9 million distinct CDR3 sequences, roughly two fifths detected once. It was approximately 10 milliliters of peripheral blood that were drawn from each donor. Isolating PBMCs gave at least 6.5 million of these cells per sample. Total RNA extraction produced at least 5 micrograms (per sample) for the study. J was trimmed by 5 bases and V by 7 bases; bases with no gene match: 5. This CDR3 comprises 13 residues. Germline CDR1 and CDR2: MNHNY and SVGAGI (reference sequence). Turning to this clonotype: Its antigen is unknown.

Study-wide points: Bulk PBMC profiling left naive and antigen-experienced comparisons inconclusive.

V gene TRBV6-6 combines with J gene TRBJ1-5; 7 positions match TRBD1. This TCR came from a human donor in good health. Material: blood. The CDR3 spells CASNLQGYQPQHF. The CDR3, as DNA: TGTGCCAGCAACCTACAGGGGTATCAGCCCCAGCATTTT.